One and the same sample provided the 20 T cell receptor beta chains below, sequenced in a study of early T cells in non-severe SARS-CoV-2 infection. TCRdb reanalysed the 5' RACE reads using MiXCR and keeps one entry per CDR3 protein. The table lists about 60,000 distinct CDR3 sequences, roughly a fifth of them singletons. Sample: whole blood, taken at baseline. These receptor sequences come from an adult who was a healthcare worker with PCR-confirmed SARS-CoV-2 infection or an uninfected control (not recorded which).

The genes are TRBV20-1 and TRBJ1-2; TRBD1 matches at 8 bases. Germline values: CDR1 DFQATT, CDR2 SNEGSKA (reference sequence). The CDR3 runs 12 residues. Trimming at V came to 3 bases and at J to 7 bases, leaving 4 bases not matched to a gene. This CDR3 is CSASTGQGGYTF. The CDR3 DNA reads as TGCAGTGCTAGCACCGGACAGGGTGGCTACACCTTC.

The chain couples TRBV13 to TRBJ1-1; D uncertain. The germline V gene encodes CDR1 PRHDT and CDR2 FYEKMQ (reference sequence). This CDR3 has 17 residues. Trimming cost V 4 bases and J 2 bases, with 20 bases left between them. The CDR3 DNA follows: TGTGCCAGCAGCTCCTTAGGCCGCGACATGGTTAACACTGAAGCTTTCTTT. Protein: CASSSLGRDMVNTEAFF.

The rearrangement uses TRBV12-3 or TRBV12-4 and TRBJ2-1; TRBD1 matches 12 bases. V shed 6 bases and J 10 bases; nucleotides not matched to a gene: 4. The CDR3 length is 13 residues. CDR3 nucleotide sequence: TGTGCCAGCAGGGGACAGGGGGCTAAAGAGCAGTTCTTC. It translates to CASRGQGAKEQFF.

The chain uses TRBV5-1 and TRBJ2-7, with 9 bases aligning to TRBD1. The V gene's germline CDR1 is SGHRS and CDR2 YFSETQ. The CDR3 consists of 17 residues. V shed 2 bases and J 4 bases; nucleotides not matched to a gene: 13. As DNA, the CDR3 is TGCGCCAGCAGCTTTTTACCTCCGGGACAGGGATCGTACGAGCAGTACTTC. This encodes CASSFLPPGQGSYEQYF.

This clonotype appeared a few times. The V call is TRBV30, the J call TRBJ2-1; TRBD2 matches at 7 bases. The germline gives CDR1 GTSNPN, CDR2 SVGIG (reference sequence). The CDR3 totals 13 residues. Trimming at V came to 0 bases and at J to 13 bases, leaving 9 bases not matched to a gene. CDR3 loop: CAWSVGLADVQFF. CDR3 in DNA: TGTGCCTGGAGTGTGGGTCTAGCGGACGTACAGTTCTTC.

The chain uses TRBV5-1 and TRBJ2-1; D not certain. This CDR3 has 15 residues. Germline V gene sequence: CDR1 SGHRS, CDR2 YFSETQ. The V gene lost 0 bases and the J gene lost 5 bases, with 12 bases spanning the gap. The CDR3 DNA is TGCGCCAGCAGCTTGGAACAGTTCAGCCACAATGAGCAGTTCTTC. This codes for CASSLEQFSHNEQFF.

This clonotype turned up a few times. The rearrangement joins TRBV3-1 to TRBJ2-1; 8 nucleotides line up with TRBD1. CDR3 length: 16 residues. The germline CDR1 and CDR2 sequences are LGHDT and YNNKEL (reference sequence). Trimming at V came to 5 bases and at J to 4 bases, leaving 10 bases not matched to a gene. CDR3 loop: CASSSKTRGLYNEQFF. The CDR3 DNA reads TGTGCCAGCAGCTCTAAGACCAGGGGGCTTTACAATGAGCAGTTCTTC.

Remarks on this clonotype: A read error may account for a junction end that differs from germline. The J gene is TRBJ2-3, the V gene TRBV6-2 or TRBV6-3; the match to TRBD1 covers 8 bases. Germline CDR1 is MNHEY and CDR2 is SVGEGT. CDR3 length: 12 residues. The CDR3 sequence is CASSYSIGQGDF. The DNA of the CDR3 is TGTGCCAGCAGTTACTCGATAGGACAGGGTGACTTT.

The chain couples TRBV18 to TRBJ2-3; 8 bases map to TRBD1. CDR1 KGHSH and CDR2 LQKENI come from the germline V gene. J lost 6 bases, V lost 5 bases, and 7 bases had no gene match. The CDR3 consists of 14 residues. For the CDR3, the DNA is TGTGCCAGCTCATCCGGACAGGGTACGGATACGCAGTATTTT. This gives the protein CASSSGQGTDTQYF.

The chain couples TRBV11-2 to TRBJ1-2, with D unclear. CDR1 is SGHAT, CDR2 FQNNGV, per germline. V shed 3 bases and J shed 6 bases, with 14 bases lying between them. The CDR3 loop spans 14 amino acids. The CDR3 DNA follows: TGTGCCAGCAGCTTTCTTGTTGAAAGTCATGGCTACACCTTC. The encoded protein is CASSFLVESHGYTF.

V and J are TRBV7-6 and TRBJ1-1; D uncertain. The CDR3 contains 16 residues. V dropped 4 bases and J dropped 1 base, with 16 bases sitting between them. From germline, CDR1 is SGHVS and CDR2 FNYEAQ. CDR3 protein: CASSSFLGGRNTEAFF. The CDR3 DNA reads as TGTGCCAGCAGCTCCTTCCTTGGAGGAAGGAACACTGAAGCTTTCTTT. Supplemented by reference TRBV7-6 and TRBJ1-1, the full variable domain reads GAGVSQSPRYKVTKRGQDVALRCDPISGHVSLYWYRQALGQGPEFLTYFNYEAQQDKSGLPNDRFSAERPEGSISTLTIQRTEQRDSAMYRCASSSFLGGRNTEAFFGQGTRLTVV.

The gene calls are TRBV30 and TRBJ2-7, with D perhaps matching TRBD1 or TRBD2 (5 bases each). Germline-derived CDR1 and CDR2 are GTSNPN and SVGIG (reference sequence). The CDR3 totals 11 residues. Trimming took 5 bases from V and 1 from J, leaving 6 bases between them. CDR3 in amino acids: CAWGGSYEQYF. The CDR3 DNA sequence: TGTGCCTGGGGGGGATCCTACGAGCAGTACTTC.

The chain recombines TRBV24-1 with TRBJ1-6; 9 positions agree with TRBD1. CDR3 length: 16 residues. With 7 bases clipped from V and 0 bases from J, the junction kept 3 bases outside the gene matches. Germline V gives CDR1 KGHDR, CDR2 SFDVKD. Written as DNA, the CDR3 is TGTGCCACCAGGACAGGGGGAAGCTCCTATAATTCACCCCTCCACTTT. It specifies CATRTGGSSYNSPLHF.

This clonotype was detected only a few times. The chain has TRBV4-1 and TRBJ1-1; 7 bases agree with TRBD1. J lost 5 bases, V lost 4 bases, and 10 bases had no gene match. Germline lookup yields CDR1 MGHRA and CDR2 YSYEKL. CDR3 length: 15 amino acids. The CDR3 loop is CASSPTPGGLTEAFF. The CDR3 nucleotides read TGCGCCAGCAGCCCCACGCCAGGGGGATTAACTGAAGCTTTCTTT.

This rearrangement joins TRBV20-1 to TRBJ2-7; no definite D call. V was trimmed by 0 bases and J by 1 base, leaving 1 base between them. The CDR3 length is 11 residues. Germline assignment: CDR1 DFQATT and CDR2 SNEGSKA (reference sequence). The CDR3 reads CSARESYEQYF. CDR3 DNA sequence: TGCAGTGCTAGAGAATCCTACGAGCAGTACTTC.

The V gene is TRBV19, the J gene TRBJ2-3, with D hard to call. The CDR3 covers 13 residues. Germline lookup yields CDR1 LNHDA and CDR2 SQIVND (reference sequence). Between the trimmed V and J ends, which lost 1 base and 2 bases, there was a span of 4 bases. The CDR3 reads CASSIAYTDTQYF. Written as DNA, the CDR3 is TGTGCCAGTAGTATAGCCTACACAGATACGCAGTATTTT.

The J gene is TRBJ1-5, the V gene TRBV7-2, with no clear D. V dropped 5 bases and J dropped 0 bases, with 8 bases sitting between them. The germline gives CDR1 SGHTA, CDR2 FQGNSA. This CDR3 is built from 14 residues. The CDR3 nucleotides are TGTGCCAGCAGCCCACATGCTAGCAATCAGCCCCAGCATTTT. Translating it yields CASSPHASNQPQHF. Full variable domain (rest looked up from reference TRBV7-2 and TRBJ1-5): GAGVSQSPSNKVTEKGKDVELRCDPISGHTALYWYRQSLGQGLEFLIYFQGNSAPDKSGLPSDRFSAERTGGSVSTLTIQRTQQEDSAVYLCASSPHASNQPQHFGDGTRLSIL.

The chain combines TRBV5-8 with TRBJ2-2; 9 bases align to TRBD1. V was pared by 2 bases and J by 3 bases, with 2 bases of the junction left unmatched. Germline lookup yields CDR1 SGHTS and CDR2 YDEGEE. The CDR3 extends over 15 amino acids. CDR3 sequence: CASSFRDRDTGELFF. DNA for the CDR3: TGTGCCAGCAGCTTCCGGGACAGGGACACCGGGGAGCTGTTTTTT.

As regards this clonotype: One junction end does not reproduce the germline sequence, and a read error may be involved. V gene TRBV12-3 or TRBV12-4 combines with J gene TRBJ2-2, with 13 bases identical to TRBD2. The CDR3 totals 15 residues. CDR3 protein: CTSSRTSGGAGELFF. CDR3 sequence (DNA): TGTACCAGCAGCCGGACTAGCGGGGGCGCCGGGGAGCTGTTTTTT.

This clonotype was detected a few times. The rearrangement uses TRBV6-5 and TRBJ2-3, with 9 positions matching TRBD1. The germline gives CDR1 MNHEY, CDR2 SVGAGI. The V gene end was trimmed by 6 bases and the J gene end by 1 base; junction bases not matched to a gene: 2. The CDR3 has 14 residues. The CDR3 nucleotides are TGTGCCAGCAGCAGGACAGGGGGCACAGATACGCAGTATTTT. Translated, it gives CASSRTGGTDTQYF.